Detailed here is one TCR beta chain. Its antigen is not known. This record belongs to a study of cytomegalovirus exposure and HLA in healthy donors. Looked up from germline, CDR1 is SGHRS and CDR2 is YFSETQ. The CDR3 length is 16 residues. Trimming stripped 0 bases from V and 0 bases from J, with 10 bases between. Overall study findings and caveats: A later analysis, which compared TCR beta chains of equal frequency, found the HLA-associated ones more clonally expanded. Accurate prediction of most subjects' HLA-A and HLA-B alleles from TCR beta sequences was reported.

The study ran its PCR with 60 Vbeta and 13 Jbeta primers. Measured with immunoSEQ multiplex PCR; TCRdb has only the in-frame clones, and not every one. The profile shows about 190,000 clones, about 89% of them singletons. The TCR originated in a man between 25 and 39 years old in good health and CMV-seronegative. Sequencing was done on a sample of PBMCs. This rearrangement joins TRBV5-1 to TRBJ1-5, with unresolved D. The DNA of the CDR3 is TGCGCCAGCAGCTTGGCCATGGCAGATAGCAATCAGCCCCAGCATTTT. Translating gives CASSLAMADSNQPQHF.